The clone carrying this TCR beta chain has at least ten counts. No antigen is known for it. There were TCR beta CDR3 regions amplified from RNA transcripts. The TCR CDR3 was amplified in a first-round RT-PCR using the HTBI primer set. In TCRdb, the multiplex PCR reads were re-called with MiXCR into one record per CDR3 protein. The sample yields 300,000 to 400,000 distinct CDR3 sequences, 11% to 15% seen once. These data are taken from a study of T cells in Graves' hyperthyroidism and ophthalmopathy. Whole-study results and caveats: The blood repertoire included most of the expanded thyroid clonotypes above 0.001.

V was clipped by 9 bases and J by 5 bases, with 10 bases between them. Germline V gives CDR1 MNHNS, CDR2 SASEGT. CDR3 length: 11 amino acids. Clinical symptoms, serum thyroxine, TRAb, thyroid ultrasound and orbital computed tomography informed diagnoses. Sequencing used blood. The rearrangement links TRBV6-1 to TRBJ2-5; D unresolved. The sequence was obtained from a woman aged 25 to 45 with Graves' hyperthyroidism. The chain's CDR3 is CASGGVETQYF. The CDR3 DNA sequence: TGTGCCAGTGGTGGAGTCGAGACCCAGTACTTC.